This paragraph covers one T cell receptor beta chain sequence. These data are taken from a study of blood T cell repertoires in COVID-19. Study-wide context: Collection of acute and convalescent COVID-19 samples took place in the United States, Italy and Spain.

Authors' processing steps: Reference gene primer amplification gave estimated nucleated cell counts. Here immunoSEQ multiplex PCR was the method, and the copy in TCRdb shows in-frame clones only, minus some. For V, J and clone size, that table is used; D and trimming come from the DNA. The table has fewer than 80,000 clones, about nine tenths seen once. The origin of this receptor is a human donor in a cohort sampled during active COVID-19. What was sequenced was peripheral blood.

CDR3 sequence reads: CAVDGENTEAFF. Here the CDR3 DNA reads TGTGCCGTCGACGGGGAGAACACTGAAGCTTTCTTT. V and J are TRBV10-3 and TRBJ1-1; D unresolved. This CDR3 is 12 amino acids long. Germline loops: CDR1 ENHRY, CDR2 SYGVKD. Trimming took 11 bases from V and 1 from J, leaving 11 bases between them.